Each of the 31 T cell receptor beta chains below was sequenced from the same sample in a study of blood T cell repertoires in COVID-19. The method was immunoSEQ multiplex PCR; TCRdb's version includes in-frame clones alone and lacks a portion of them. Among about 410,000 clones listed, around 86% were seen once. The sequenced sample was peripheral blood. These receptors originate from a woman aged 30 to 39 with active or convalescent COVID-19.

With respect to this clone: In the same sample, other DNA sequences code for this CDR3. V usage is TRBV5-4 and J usage is TRBJ1-2; tentative D call: TRBD1 (6 bases). Germline assignment: CDR1 SGHNT and CDR2 YYREEE (reference sequence). V was clipped by 4 bases and J by 2 bases, with 9 bases between them. This CDR3 has 13 amino acids. The CDR3 reads CASSPDSNYGYTF. The CDR3 DNA is TGTGCCAGCAGCCCGGACAGCAACTATGGCTACACCTTC.

The rearrangement joins TRBV7-9 to TRBJ2-2; 8 nucleotides align to TRBD2. The CDR3 runs to 16 residues. V gave up 8 bases and J gave up 0 bases; unmatched junction bases: 8. Germline values: CDR1 SEHNR, CDR2 FQNEAQ (reference sequence). The CDR3 sequence is CASPAGDLSNTGELFF. CDR3 nucleotides: TGTGCCAGCCCAGCGGGGGACCTCTCGAACACCGGGGAGCTGTTTTTT.

The rearrangement uses TRBV18 and TRBJ1-2; 7 bases are shared with TRBD1. Trimming removed 6 bases from V and 8 bases from J; junction bases left unmatched: 9. The CDR3 covers 13 residues. The germline gives CDR1 KGHSH, CDR2 LQKENI. The CDR3: CASSAQGIGGYTF. CDR3 nucleotide sequence: TGTGCCAGCTCGGCACAGGGGATTGGGGGCTACACCTTC.

This clone appeared a single time. The chain couples TRBV7-9 to TRBJ2-7; D possibly corresponds to TRBD1 (6 bases). From germline, CDR1 is SEHNR and CDR2 FQNEAQ (reference sequence). V was trimmed by 1 base and J by 0 bases, leaving 10 bases between them. The CDR3 has 15 residues. The CDR3 reads CASSLGTGLSYEQYF. CDR3 bases: TGTGCCAGCAGCTTAGGCACAGGGCTCTCCTACGAGCAGTACTTC.

This chain connects TRBV7-2 to TRBJ1-2, with D perhaps TRBD1 (6 bases). V was clipped by 8 bases and J by 4 bases, with 14 bases between them. The CDR3 sequence is 13 residues long. Germline loops: CDR1 SGHTA, CDR2 FQGNSA. The CDR3 coding sequence is TGTGCCAGCCGCGGACAGACCTTCTATGGCTACACCTTC. Translated, it gives CASRGQTFYGYTF.

The V call is TRBV5-5, the J call TRBJ2-7; tentatively, D is TRBD2 (6 bases). Germline V CDR1 and CDR2: SGHKS, YYEKEE (reference sequence). The CDR3 has 15 residues. Trimming left V 4 bases short and J 5 bases short, with 19 bases between. The CDR3 DNA sequence: TGTGCCAGCAGCGGGAGGAAGATTCTACTAGACGAGCAGTACTTC. This translates into CASSGRKILLDEQYF.

Points on this clone: Other DNA sequences within the sample encode an identical CDR3. The CDR3 sequence: CASSYSGQGLTEAFF. CDR3 sequence (DNA): TGTGCCAGCAGTTACTCGGGTCAGGGGCTAACTGAAGCTTTCTTT. The chain is built from TRBV6-5 and TRBJ1-1, with a possible D match to TRBD1 (6 bases). Germline V gene sequence: CDR1 MNHEY, CDR2 SVGAGI. This CDR3 spans 15 amino acids. Trimming pared 0 bases from V and 5 bases from J, leaving 13 bases between.

The chain carries TRBV2 and TRBJ1-1; 7 bases align to TRBD1. Germline values: CDR1 SNHLY, CDR2 FYNNEI. The V and J ends lost 7 bases and 2 bases, in that order; junction bases with no gene match: 7. This CDR3 spans 14 amino acids. The CDR3 is CASTPGQINTEAFF. CDR3 nucleotides: TGTGCCAGCACCCCGGGACAGATAAACACTGAAGCTTTCTTT.

The chain carries TRBV6-1 and TRBJ2-5; the D is unclear. V lost 1 base and J lost 9, with 12 bases in between. Germline V CDR1 and CDR2: MNHNS, SASEGT. The CDR3 consists of 13 residues. CDR3 sequence (DNA): TGTGCCAGCAGTGAAGGTCGCCTCGGAGCCCAGTACTTC. It yields the protein CASSEGRLGAQYF.

The rearrangement links TRBV19 to TRBJ1-5; 7 bases line up with TRBD1. CDR1 is LNHDA, CDR2 SQIVND, per germline (reference sequence). The CDR3 runs to 13 residues. V gave up 6 bases and J gave up 6 bases; unmatched junction bases: 5. The CDR3 DNA reads as TGTGCCAGTAGGGTGACAGGGAGTCAGCCCCAGCATTTT. It specifies CASRVTGSQPQHF.

This clone was picked up a small number of times. The chain recombines TRBV27 with TRBJ1-1; tentatively, D is TRBD1 (5 bases). The CDR3 length is 11 residues. V dropped 7 bases and J dropped 4 bases, with 7 bases sitting between them. In germline, CDR1 is MNHEY, CDR2 SMNVEV (reference sequence). CDR3 DNA sequence: TGTGCCAGCAAGGGGTTCACTGAAGCTTTCTTT. It codes for CASKGFTEAFF.

The table lists this clone with a count of one. The rearrangement links TRBV29-1 to TRBJ2-3; the D gene is possibly TRBD2 (5 bases). Germline V gene lookup returns CDR1 SQVTM and CDR2 ANQGSEA. V was pared by 0 bases and J by 2 bases, with 15 bases between. The CDR3 is 16 amino acids. CDR3 DNA sequence: TGCAGCGTTGAAGATTGGGCGGGCACAAACACAGATACGCAGTATTTT. It specifies CSVEDWAGTNTDTQYF.

Only a few counts were recorded for this clone. The chain links TRBV13 to TRBJ1-4; D is uncertain. This CDR3 contains 15 residues. Germline V lookup: CDR1 PRHDT, CDR2 FYEKMQ (reference sequence). V shed 4 bases and J shed 4 bases, with 13 bases lying between them. The chain's CDR3 is CASSSPRELNEKLFF. The CDR3 coding sequence is TGTGCCAGCAGCTCCCCGCGAGAACTTAATGAAAAACTGTTTTTT.

The gene calls are TRBV11-2 and TRBJ1-1; 8 bases are a match to TRBD1. Losses at the gene ends were 5 bases for V and 4 bases for J; bases not matched to a gene: 3. The CDR3 is 13 residues long. Looked up from germline, CDR1 is SGHAT and CDR2 is FQNNGV. The CDR3 DNA follows: TGTGCCAGCAGCCCTGACAGGGGCACTGAAGCTTTCTTT. Translating it yields CASSPDRGTEAFF. Based on the CDR3 plus reference TRBV11-2 and TRBJ1-1, the full variable domain is EAGVAQSPRYKIIEKRQSVAFWCNPISGHATLYWYQQILGQGPKLLIQFQNNGVVDDSQLPKDRFSAERLKGVDSTLKIQPAKLEDSAVYLCASSPDRGTEAFFGQGTRLTVV.

This chain links TRBV5-1 with TRBJ1-6, with 7 bases identical to TRBD1. The germline CDR1 and CDR2 sequences are SGHRS and YFSETQ. With V trimmed by 4 bases and J by 8 bases, 3 bases remained unmatched. The CDR3 runs to 13 residues. The CDR3 DNA is TGCGCCAGCAGCAGTGACAGGGATTCACCCCTCCACTTT. This gives the protein CASSSDRDSPLHF.

V gene TRBV18 combines with J gene TRBJ1-2, with D tentatively TRBD1 (6 bases). This CDR3 contains 14 residues. Trimming left V 1 base short and J 6 bases short, with 12 bases between. Germline V gene lookup returns CDR1 KGHSH and CDR2 LQKENI. CDR3 protein: CASSPRAGADGYTF. The CDR3 bases are TGTGCCAGCTCACCACGGGCAGGGGCGGATGGCTACACCTTC.

The rearrangement uses TRBV5-1 and TRBJ2-7; 8 nucleotides line up with TRBD1. The CDR3 length is 15 residues. Germline V gene lookup returns CDR1 SGHRS and CDR2 YFSETQ. Trimming at V came to 2 bases and at J to 7 bases, leaving 11 bases not matched to a gene. The CDR3 here is CASSFAGTGAGEQYF. Here the CDR3 DNA reads TGCGCCAGCAGCTTCGCCGGGACAGGAGCAGGGGAGCAGTACTTC.

This chain uses TRBV4-1 with TRBJ2-7, with 8 bases that match TRBD2. The ends lost 0 bases at V and 0 bases at J; junction bases unmatched: 10. The CDR3 consists of 18 residues. CDR1 MGHRA and CDR2 YSYEKL come from the germline V gene. This CDR3 reads CASSQDPVTSGISYEQYF. The CDR3 DNA reads as TGCGCCAGCAGCCAAGATCCCGTTACTAGCGGAATCTCCTACGAGCAGTACTTC.

The chain carries TRBV18 and TRBJ1-3, with 10 bases matching TRBD1. The J segment lost 4 bases and the V segment lost 3 bases, leaving 3 bases of the junction unmatched. CDR1 is KGHSH, CDR2 LQKENI, per germline. The CDR3 consists of 15 residues. The CDR3 DNA sequence: TGTGCCAGCTCACCGGGACAGGGGATCGGAAACACCATATATTTT. Amino acids: CASSPGQGIGNTIYF.

As DNA, the CDR3 is TGCAGCGTTGGTCCGGGACAGGGGGCAGATACGCAGTATTTT. This encodes CSVGPGQGADTQYF. The V gene is TRBV29-1, the J gene TRBJ2-3; 11 nucleotides line up with TRBD1. There are 14 residues in the CDR3. Germline V lookup: CDR1 SQVTM, CDR2 ANQGSEA. The trim removed 4 bases at V and 4 bases at J, leaving 4 bases unmatched.

This chain's CDR3 is CASSVVGGVSTDTQYF. The CDR3 DNA reads TGTGCCAGCAGCGTAGTCGGGGGGGTAAGCACAGATACGCAGTATTTT. This sequence joins TRBV9 and TRBJ2-3, with 8 nucleotides matching TRBD2. Germline trimming cut 0 bases from V and 0 bases from J; bases unmatched to any gene: 3. The CDR3 runs to 16 residues. CDR1 is SGDLS and CDR2 is YYNGEE in the germline V gene.

The chain carries TRBV9 and TRBJ2-5; TRBD1 might be the D (5 bases). This CDR3 spans 13 amino acids. The ends were cut back, 4 bases at V and 4 bases at J, with 11 bases in the middle. Germline V gives CDR1 SGDLS, CDR2 YYNGEE. The CDR3 reads CASSIRVGETQYF. CDR3 bases: TGTGCCAGCAGCATCAGGGTAGGAGAGACCCAGTACTTC.

The chain uses TRBV4-1 and TRBJ1-5; D call uncertain. The V gene's germline CDR1 is MGHRA and CDR2 YSYEKL. Trimming shortened V by 2 bases and J by 3 bases, and 5 bases separated the two germline ends. The CDR3 spans 13 residues. CDR3 region: CASSQQNNQPQHF. DNA for the CDR3: TGCGCCAGCAGCCAACAGAACAATCAGCCCCAGCATTTT.

The V and J genes are TRBV7-8 and TRBJ1-5, with D unresolved. Trimming removed 2 bases from V and 1 base from J, with 15 bases in between. From germline, CDR1 is SGHVS and CDR2 FQNEAQ. The CDR3 is made up of 17 amino acids. CDR3 coding DNA: TGTGCCAGCAGCTTACGCCGGCAGGTTCTAAGCAATCAGCCCCAGCATTTT. Translation: CASSLRRQVLSNQPQHF. Based on the CDR3 plus reference TRBV7-8 and TRBJ1-5, the full variable domain is GAGVSQSPRYKVAKRGQDVALRCDPISGHVSLFWYQQALGQGPEFLTYFQNEAQLDKSGLPSDRFFAERPEGSVSTLKIQRTQQEDSAVYLCASSLRRQVLSNQPQHFGDGTRLSIL.

The chain is built from TRBV27 and TRBJ2-1; 15 bases map to TRBD2. Unmatched junction bases numbered 5, after V lost 6 bases and J lost 8 bases. Germline loops: CDR1 MNHEY, CDR2 SMNVEV (reference sequence). The length of the CDR3 is 15 residues. CDR3 sequence: CASSSGLAGGYEQFF. In nucleotides, the CDR3 is TGTGCCAGCAGCTCGGGACTAGCGGGAGGATATGAGCAGTTCTTC.

The chain recombines TRBV29-1 with TRBJ2-3, with a tentative D call TRBD1 (6 bases). The V gene's germline CDR1 is SQVTM and CDR2 ANQGSEA. CDR3 size: 13 residues. V was clipped by 7 bases and J by 0 bases, with 11 bases between them. The CDR3 sequence: CSAWTASTDTQYF. The CDR3 DNA is TGCAGCGCCTGGACAGCTAGCACAGATACGCAGTATTTT.

CDR3 amino acids: CASSKEAGTGVPQYF. In DNA, the CDR3 is TGTGCCAGCAGCAAAGAAGCCGGGACAGGGGTACCCCAGTACTTC. V and J are TRBV21-1 and TRBJ2-5; TRBD1 was called by the table and not checked on the DNA. TRBV21-1 is listed as a pseudogene. The CDR3 loop spans 15 amino acids.

The sample holds many counts of this clone. This chain joins TRBV5-4 and TRBJ2-3, with 11 bases aligning to TRBD2. The germline CDR1 and CDR2 sequences are SGHNT and YYREEE (reference sequence). CDR3 length: 20 residues. V lost 4 bases and J lost 5; bases outside the gene matches: 21. The CDR3 nucleotides are TGTGCCAGCAGCCACCCCGGGACTAGCGGAGCCGTGGGGACGGTAGATACGCAGTATTTT. Its protein is CASSHPGTSGAVGTVDTQYF.

This clone was seen more than once but under ten times. V gene TRBV12-3 or TRBV12-4 combines with J gene TRBJ1-1, with D hard to call. The V end lost 2 bases, the J end lost 1 base, and 5 bases lay between the germline ends. This CDR3 region has 13 residues. The CDR3 nucleotides are TGTGCCAGCAGTTTACGGTGGAACACTGAAGCTTTCTTT. Amino acid sequence: CASSLRWNTEAFF.

The V and J genes are TRBV2 and TRBJ2-7; 12 nucleotides agree with TRBD2. The germline gives CDR1 SNHLY, CDR2 FYNNEI. There are 14 residues in the CDR3. Trimming cost V 3 bases and J 5 bases; bases outside gene matches: 2. As DNA, the CDR3 is TGTGCCAGCAGTGACGGACTAGCGGGAAACGAGCAGTACTTC. Translating it yields CASSDGLAGNEQYF.

The chain carries TRBV6-6 and TRBJ2-5, with 8 nucleotides matching TRBD2. CDR1 MNHNY and CDR2 SVGAGI come from the germline V gene (reference sequence). The trim removed 0 bases at V and 5 bases at J, leaving 2 bases unmatched. This CDR3 is 14 amino acids long. DNA for the CDR3: TGTGCCAGCAGTTACTCCGGGGGGGCGGAGACCCAGTACTTC. Translated, it gives CASSYSGGAETQYF.